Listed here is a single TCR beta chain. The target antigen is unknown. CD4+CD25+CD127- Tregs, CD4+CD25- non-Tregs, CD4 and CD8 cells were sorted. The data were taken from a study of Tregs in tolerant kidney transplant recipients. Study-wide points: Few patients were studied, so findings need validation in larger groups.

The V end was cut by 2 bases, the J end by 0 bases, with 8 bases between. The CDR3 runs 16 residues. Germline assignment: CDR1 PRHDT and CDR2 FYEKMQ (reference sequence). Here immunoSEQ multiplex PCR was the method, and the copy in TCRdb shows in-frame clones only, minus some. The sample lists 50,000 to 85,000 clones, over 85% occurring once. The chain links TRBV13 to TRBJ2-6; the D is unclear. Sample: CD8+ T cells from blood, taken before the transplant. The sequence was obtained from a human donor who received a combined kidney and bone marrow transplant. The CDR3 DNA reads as TGTGCCAGCAGCTTAAGAGGTGGCTCTGGGGCCAACGTCCTGACTTTC. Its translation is CASSLRGGSGANVLTF.